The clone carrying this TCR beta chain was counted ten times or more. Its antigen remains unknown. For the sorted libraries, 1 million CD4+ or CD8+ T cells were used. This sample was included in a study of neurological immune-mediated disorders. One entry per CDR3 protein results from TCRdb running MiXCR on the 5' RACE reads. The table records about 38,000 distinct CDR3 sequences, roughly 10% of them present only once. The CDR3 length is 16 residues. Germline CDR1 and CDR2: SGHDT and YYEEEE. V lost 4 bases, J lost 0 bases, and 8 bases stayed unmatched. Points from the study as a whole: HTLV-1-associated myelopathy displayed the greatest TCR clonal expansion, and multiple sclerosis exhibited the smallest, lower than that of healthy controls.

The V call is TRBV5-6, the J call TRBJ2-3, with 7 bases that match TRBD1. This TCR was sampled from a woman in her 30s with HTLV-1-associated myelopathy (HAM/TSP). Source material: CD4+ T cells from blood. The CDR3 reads CASSQGQSRSTDTQYF. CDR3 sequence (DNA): TGTGCCAGCAGCCAGGGACAGTCAAGAAGCACAGATACGCAGTATTTT.